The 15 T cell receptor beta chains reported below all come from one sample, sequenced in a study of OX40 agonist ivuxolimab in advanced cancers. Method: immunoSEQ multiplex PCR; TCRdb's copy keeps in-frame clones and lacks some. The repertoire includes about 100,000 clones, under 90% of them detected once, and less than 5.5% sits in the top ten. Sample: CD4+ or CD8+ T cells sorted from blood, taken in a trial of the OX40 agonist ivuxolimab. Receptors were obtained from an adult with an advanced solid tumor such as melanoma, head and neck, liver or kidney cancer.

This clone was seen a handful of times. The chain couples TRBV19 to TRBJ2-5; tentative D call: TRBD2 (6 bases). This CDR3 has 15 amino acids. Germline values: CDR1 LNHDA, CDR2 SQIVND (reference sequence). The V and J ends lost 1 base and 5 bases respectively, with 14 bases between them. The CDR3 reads CASSIGGGLGETQYF. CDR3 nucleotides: TGTGCCAGTAGTATAGGTGGAGGGTTAGGGGAGACCCAGTACTTC.

For the CDR3, the DNA is TGTGCCAGCAGTTACTCCCTCGGGACAGGGGACTATGGCTACACCTTC. The encoded protein is CASSYSLGTGDYGYTF. The chain recombines TRBV6-5 with TRBJ1-2; TRBD1 matches at 10 bases. This CDR3 has 16 residues. In germline, CDR1 is MNHEY, CDR2 SVGAGI. V trimming: 0 bases; J trimming: 3 bases; junction bases outside the gene matches: 4.

CDR3 nucleotide sequence: TGTGCCAGCAGCCCTGCCAGGGTTTCCACAGATACGCAGTATTTT. Encoded protein: CASSPARVSTDTQYF. The chain is built from TRBV21-1 and TRBJ2-3; the listed D gene, TRBD1, was not tested against the DNA. TRBV21-1 is noted as a pseudogene. The CDR3 length is 15 residues.

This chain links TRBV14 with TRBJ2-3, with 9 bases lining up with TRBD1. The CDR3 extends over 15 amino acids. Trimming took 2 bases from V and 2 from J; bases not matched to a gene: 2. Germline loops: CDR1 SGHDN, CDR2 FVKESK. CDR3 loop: CASSQWTGATDTQYF. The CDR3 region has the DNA TGTGCCAGCAGCCAATGGACAGGGGCCACAGATACGCAGTATTTT.

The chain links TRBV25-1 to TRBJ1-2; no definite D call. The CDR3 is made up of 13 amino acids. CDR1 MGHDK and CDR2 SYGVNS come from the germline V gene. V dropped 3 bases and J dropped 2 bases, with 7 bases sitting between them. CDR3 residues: CASSEITNYGYTF. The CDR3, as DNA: TGTGCCAGCAGTGAGATAACCAACTATGGCTACACCTTC.

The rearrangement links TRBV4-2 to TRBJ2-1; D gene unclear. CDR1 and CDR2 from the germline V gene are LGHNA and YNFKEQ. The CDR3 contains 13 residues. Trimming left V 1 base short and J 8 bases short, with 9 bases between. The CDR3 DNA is TGTGCCAGCAGCCAAGTAGGTAGCTATGAGCAGTTCTTC. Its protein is CASSQVGSYEQFF.

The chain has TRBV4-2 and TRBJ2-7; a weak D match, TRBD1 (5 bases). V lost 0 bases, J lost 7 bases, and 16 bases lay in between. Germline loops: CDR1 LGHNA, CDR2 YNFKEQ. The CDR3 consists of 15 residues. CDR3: CASSQDIQDLGEQYF. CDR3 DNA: TGTGCCAGCAGCCAAGATATACAGGACCTGGGGGAGCAGTACTTC.

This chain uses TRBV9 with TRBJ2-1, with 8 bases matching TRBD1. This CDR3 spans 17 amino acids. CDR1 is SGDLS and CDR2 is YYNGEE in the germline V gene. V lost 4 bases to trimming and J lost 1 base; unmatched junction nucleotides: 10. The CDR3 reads CASSLSPGQASYNEQFF. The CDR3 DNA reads TGTGCCAGCAGCCTAAGTCCGGGACAGGCTTCCTACAATGAGCAGTTCTTC. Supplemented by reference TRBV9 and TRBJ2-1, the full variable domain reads DSGVTQTPKHLITATGQRVTLRCSPRSGDLSVYWYQQSLDQGLQFLIQYYNGEERAKGNILERFSAQQFPDLHSELNLSSLELGDSALYFCASSLSPGQASYNEQFFGPGTRLTVL.

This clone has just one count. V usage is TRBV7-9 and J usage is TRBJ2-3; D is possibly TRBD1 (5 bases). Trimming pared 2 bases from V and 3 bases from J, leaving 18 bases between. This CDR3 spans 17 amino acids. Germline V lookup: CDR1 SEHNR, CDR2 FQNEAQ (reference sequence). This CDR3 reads CASSLIAGYASTDTQYF. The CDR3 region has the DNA TGTGCCAGCAGCTTAATTGCAGGGTACGCATCAACAGATACGCAGTATTTT.

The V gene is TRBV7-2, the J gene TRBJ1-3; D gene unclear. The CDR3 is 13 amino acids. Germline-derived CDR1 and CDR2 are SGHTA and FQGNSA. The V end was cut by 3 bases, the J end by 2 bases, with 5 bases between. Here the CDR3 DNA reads TGTGCCAGCAGCTTGGGAACTGGAAACACCATATATTTT. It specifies CASSLGTGNTIYF.

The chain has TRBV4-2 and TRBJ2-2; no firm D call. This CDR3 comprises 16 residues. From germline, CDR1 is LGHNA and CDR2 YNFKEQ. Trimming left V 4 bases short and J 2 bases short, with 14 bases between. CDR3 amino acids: CASSPSVGPNTGELFF. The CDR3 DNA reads TGTGCCAGCAGCCCAAGCGTCGGGCCCAACACCGGGGAGCTGTTTTTT.

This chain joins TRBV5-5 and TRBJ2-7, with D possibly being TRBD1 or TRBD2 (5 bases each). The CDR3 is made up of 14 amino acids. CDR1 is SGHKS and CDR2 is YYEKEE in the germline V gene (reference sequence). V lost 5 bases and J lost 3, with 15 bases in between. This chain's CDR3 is CASRRRDGVYEQYF. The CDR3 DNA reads TGTGCCAGCAGGCGCCGGGACGGAGTCTACGAGCAGTACTTC. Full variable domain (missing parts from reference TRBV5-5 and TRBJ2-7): DAGVTQSPTHLIKTRGQQVTLRCSPISGHKSVSWYQQVLGQGPQFIFQYYEKEERGRGNFPDRFSARQFPNYSSELNVNALLLGDSALYLCASRRRDGVYEQYFGPGTRLTVT.

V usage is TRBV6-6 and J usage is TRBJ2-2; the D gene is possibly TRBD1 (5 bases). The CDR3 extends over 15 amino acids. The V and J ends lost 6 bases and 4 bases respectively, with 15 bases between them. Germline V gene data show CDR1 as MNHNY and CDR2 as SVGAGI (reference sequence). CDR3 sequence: CASRLPGFGTGELFF. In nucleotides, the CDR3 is TGTGCCAGCAGACTACCAGGGTTCGGCACCGGGGAGCTGTTTTTT.

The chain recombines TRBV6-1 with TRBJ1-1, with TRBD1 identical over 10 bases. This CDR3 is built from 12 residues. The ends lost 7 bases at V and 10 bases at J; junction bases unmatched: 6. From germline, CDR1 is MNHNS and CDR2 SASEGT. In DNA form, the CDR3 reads TGTGCCAGCAATAGACAGGGGGCAAGAGCTTTCTTT. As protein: CASNRQGARAFF.

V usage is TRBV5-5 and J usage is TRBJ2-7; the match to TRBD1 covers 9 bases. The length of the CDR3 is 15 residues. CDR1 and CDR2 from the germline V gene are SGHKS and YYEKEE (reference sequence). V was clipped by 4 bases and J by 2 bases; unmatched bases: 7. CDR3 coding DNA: TGTGCCAGCAGCCTGGACGGGACAGGGCCCTACGAGCAGTACTTC. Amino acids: CASSLDGTGPYEQYF. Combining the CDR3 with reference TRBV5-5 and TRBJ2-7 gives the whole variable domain DAGVTQSPTHLIKTRGQQVTLRCSPISGHKSVSWYQQVLGQGPQFIFQYYEKEERGRGNFPDRFSARQFPNYSSELNVNALLLGDSALYLCASSLDGTGPYEQYFGPGTRLTVT.